This is a list of T cell receptor beta chains from one sample in a study of cytomegalovirus exposure and HLA in healthy donors. Some clones are missing from TCRdb's copy, which holds only in-frame ones; the method was immunoSEQ multiplex PCR. The sample includes 100,000 to 150,000 clones, around 72% seen only once; the top ten take 2.9%. The sequencing input was PBMCs. These TCRs come from a human donor in good health. Each CDR3 is given with its conserved first and last residue. Fields, in order: V gene, J gene, D gene, clone size, CDR3 DNA, CDR3 protein. A D gene is named only where the DNA matches it firmly. Clone sizes are given selectively: once, few, many, or a class where the clone is expanded.

TRBV9,TRBJ2-1,TRBD1,NA,TGTGCCAGCAGGGGACAGGGCGCTAAGCAGTTCTTC,CASRGQGAKQFF
TRBV5-1,TRBJ2-7,NA,NA,TGCGCCAGCAGCTTCGGTTGGGACTCTACCTACGAGCAGTACTTC,CASSFGWDSTYEQYF
TRBV13,TRBJ2-5,NA,NA,TGTGCCAGCAGCAACCCGACAGCCCTCGGAATATCGGAGACCCAGTACTTC,CASSNPTALGISETQYF
TRBV20-1,TRBJ2-1,NA,NA,TGCAGTGCTAGAGGAGTGAATGAGCAGTTCTTC,CSARGVNEQFF
TRBV5-6,TRBJ1-4,NA,NA,TGTGCCAGCAGCTTGGCGGCAGGGTCGGGAAAACTGTTTTTT,CASSLAAGSGKLFF
TRBV29-1,TRBJ2-1,TRBD1,NA,TGCAGCGTTGAGACAGGGGACGCCTACAATGAGCAGTTCTTC,CSVETGDAYNEQFF
TRBV7-3,TRBJ2-5,TRBD2,NA,TGTGCCAGCAGCCAGACCGGGACTAGCCAGACCCAGTACTTC,CASSQTGTSQTQYF
TRBV6-6,TRBJ1-5,NA,NA,TGTGCCAGCAAGTTACCAGTAAGCAATCAGCCCCAGCATTTT,CASKLPVSNQPQHF
TRBV10-3,TRBJ2-7,NA,NA,TGTGCCATCCGCTCGAACGAAGGGGCCTACGAGCAGTACTTC,CAIRSNEGAYEQYF
TRBV5-6,TRBJ2-3,NA,few,TGTGCCAGCAGCTTGGGATTCGGGGGATTCACAGATACGCAGTATTTT,CASSLGFGGFTDTQYF
TRBV20-1,TRBJ1-2,NA,NA,TGCAGTGCTAGACAATATGGCTACACCTTC,CSARQYGYTF
TRBV9,TRBJ2-7,NA,NA,TGTGCCAGCAGCTACTCTATGGAGCCGGGACACCGCTACGAGCAGTACTTC,CASSYSMEPGHRYEQYF
TRBV27,TRBJ1-5,TRBD1,NA,TGTGCCAGCAGTGCCACAGGGGTCAGGCAGCCCCAGCATTTT,CASSATGVRQPQHF
TRBV10-3,TRBJ2-1,TRBD2,NA,TGTGCCATCAGGACTAGCGGGAGGGGTCGGGATGAGCAGTTCTTC,CAIRTSGRGRDEQFF
TRBV2,TRBJ2-7,NA,NA,TGTGCCAGCAGTGACCTGGACAGCTTTACCTACGAGCAGTACTTC,CASSDLDSFTYEQYF
TRBV7-2,TRBJ1-2,NA,NA,TGTGCCAGCAGCTTAGTCGGGACTCAGAACTATGGCTACACCTTC,CASSLVGTQNYGYTF
TRBV9,TRBJ1-4,NA,NA,TGTGCCAGCAGCGTAGGGCCGCATGAAAAACTGTTTTTT,CASSVGPHEKLFF
TRBV7-9,TRBJ2-3,NA,NA,TGTGCCAGCAGCCGCAAAAGGGGGGGGATTGTAGATACGCAGTATTTT,CASSRKRGGIVDTQYF
TRBV5-1,TRBJ1-4,TRBD1,few,TGCGCCAGCAGCTTGGGACAGGGGTTTGAAAAACTGTTTTTT,CASSLGQGFEKLFF
TRBV19,TRBJ1-5,NA,NA,TGTGCCAGTAATTGGGGGGAAGGTCAGCCCCAGCATTTT,CASNWGEGQPQHF
TRBV30,TRBJ2-2,TRBD2,NA,TGTGCCTGGAGTTCCTTAGCGGGAGGTAACACCGGGGAGCTGTTTTTT,CAWSSLAGGNTGELFF
TRBV7-8,TRBJ2-5,NA,NA,TGTGCCAGCAGCCCCTGGCCGGGGTCACAAGAGACCCAGTACTTC,CASSPWPGSQETQYF
TRBV7-9,TRBJ1-1,TRBD1,NA,TGTGCCAGCAGCCCAGGGACAGGGGGCATCATGAACACTGAAGCTTTCTTT,CASSPGTGGIMNTEAFF
TRBV6-5,TRBJ2-1,TRBD2,few,TGTGCCAGCAGCCCGAGCGGGGGGGCCTACAATGAGCAGTTCTTC,CASSPSGGAYNEQFF
TRBV15,TRBJ1-5,NA,NA,TGTGCCACCAGCAGAGATCTAAGAGCTAGCAATCAGCCCCAGCATTTT,CATSRDLRASNQPQHF
TRBV7-6,TRBJ2-2,NA,NA,TGTGCCAGCAGCTCCTCCAAGGGGACACTCCCGGGCACCGGGGAGCTGTTTTTT,CASSSSKGTLPGTGELFF
TRBV19,TRBJ1-5,TRBD1,NA,TGTGCCACTTCGACAGGGGTGGGGGGCAATCAGCCCCAGCATTTT,CATSTGVGGNQPQHF
TRBV4-1,TRBJ1-2,NA,NA,TGCGCCAGCAGCCAACCCCTACGAGGAAAGGCCTATGGCTACACCTTC,CASSQPLRGKAYGYTF
TRBV30,TRBJ1-1,NA,NA,TGTGCCTGGAGTAGGGGGGGCGCTCAAGCTTTCTTT,CAWSRGGAQAFF
TRBV9,TRBJ1-2,TRBD1,NA,TGTGCCAGCAGCGGGGTCCGACGCTTAACCGGGACAGGGGGGAAGGGCTACACCTTC,CASSGVRRLTGTGGKGYTF
TRBV10-2,TRBJ2-7,TRBD2,once,TGCGCCAGCAGTCTCCTAGCGGGAGCGACCTACGAGCAGTACTTC,CASSLLAGATYEQYF
TRBV28,TRBJ2-3,NA,NA,TGTGCCAGCAGACCCACAGGGAGCACAGATACGCAGTATTTT,CASRPTGSTDTQYF
TRBV9,TRBJ2-5,TRBD1,few,TGTGCCAGCAGCTTCGGACAGGCTCAAGAGACCCAGTACTTC,CASSFGQAQETQYF
TRBV5-3,TRBJ2-7,TRBD1,NA,TGTGCCAGAAGCTCGCCACCGGGACAGGACTCCTACGAGCAGTACTTC,CARSSPPGQDSYEQYF
TRBV6-4,TRBJ2-7,NA,NA,TGCCTCACCACAGGGTGCCGACTCTACGAGCAGTACTTC,CLTTGCRLYEQYF
TRBV11-2,TRBJ1-3,TRBD1,NA,TGTGCCAGCAGCAGGGACAGAACTGGAAACACCATATATTTT,CASSRDRTGNTIYF
TRBV7-9,TRBJ2-5,TRBD1,NA,TGTGCCAGCAGCCGGACAGGGGTCTGGGGGGAGCAGTACTTC,CASSRTGVWGEQYF